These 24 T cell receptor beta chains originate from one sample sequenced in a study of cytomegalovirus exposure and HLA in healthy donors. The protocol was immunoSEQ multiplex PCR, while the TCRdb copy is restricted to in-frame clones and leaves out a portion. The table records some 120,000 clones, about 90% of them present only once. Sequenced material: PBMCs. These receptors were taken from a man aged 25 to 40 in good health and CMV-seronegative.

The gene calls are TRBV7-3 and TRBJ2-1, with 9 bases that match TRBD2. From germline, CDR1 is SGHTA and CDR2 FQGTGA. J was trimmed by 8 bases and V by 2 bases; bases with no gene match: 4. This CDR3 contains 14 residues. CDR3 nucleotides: TGTGCCAGCAGCTTAGCGGGAGGGCACGATGAGCAGTTCTTC. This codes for CASSLAGGHDEQFF.

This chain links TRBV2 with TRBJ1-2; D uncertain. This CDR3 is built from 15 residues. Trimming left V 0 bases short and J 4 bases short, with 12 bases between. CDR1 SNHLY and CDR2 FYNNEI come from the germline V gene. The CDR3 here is CASSEALQVLYGYTF. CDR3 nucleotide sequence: TGTGCCAGCAGTGAAGCGCTTCAGGTACTCTATGGCTACACCTTC.

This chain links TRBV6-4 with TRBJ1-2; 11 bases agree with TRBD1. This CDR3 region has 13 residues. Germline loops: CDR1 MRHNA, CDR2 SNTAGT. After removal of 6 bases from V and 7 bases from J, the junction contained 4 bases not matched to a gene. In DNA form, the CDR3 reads TGTGCCAGCAGGAGGGACAGGGGGTCTGGCTACACCTTC. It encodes CASRRDRGSGYTF.

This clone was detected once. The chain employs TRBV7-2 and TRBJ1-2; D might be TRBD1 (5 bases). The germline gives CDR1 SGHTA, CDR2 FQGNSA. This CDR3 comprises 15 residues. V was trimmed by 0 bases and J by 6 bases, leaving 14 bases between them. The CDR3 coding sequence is TGTGCCAGCAGCTTAGCATGGGGCGCTGGGAATGGCTACACCTTC. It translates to CASSLAWGAGNGYTF.

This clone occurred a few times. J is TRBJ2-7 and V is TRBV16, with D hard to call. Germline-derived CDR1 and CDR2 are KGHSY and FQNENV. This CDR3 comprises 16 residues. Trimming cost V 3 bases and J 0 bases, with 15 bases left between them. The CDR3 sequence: CASSHLQSPSSYEQYF. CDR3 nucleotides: TGTGCCAGCAGCCACCTACAGAGCCCCAGCTCCTACGAGCAGTACTTC.

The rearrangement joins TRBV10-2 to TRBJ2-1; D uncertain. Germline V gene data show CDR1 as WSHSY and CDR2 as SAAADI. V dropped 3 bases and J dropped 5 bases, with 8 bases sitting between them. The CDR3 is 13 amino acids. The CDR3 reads CASSDLPDNEQFF. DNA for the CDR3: TGCGCCAGCAGTGACTTGCCGGACAATGAGCAGTTCTTC.

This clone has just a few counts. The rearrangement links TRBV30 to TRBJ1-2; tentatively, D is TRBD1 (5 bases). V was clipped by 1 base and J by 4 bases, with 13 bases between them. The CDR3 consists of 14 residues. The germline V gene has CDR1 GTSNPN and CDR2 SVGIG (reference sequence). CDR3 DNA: TGTGCCTGGAGTGGCTGGACGGGGGGCTATGGCTACACCTTC. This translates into CAWSGWTGGYGYTF.

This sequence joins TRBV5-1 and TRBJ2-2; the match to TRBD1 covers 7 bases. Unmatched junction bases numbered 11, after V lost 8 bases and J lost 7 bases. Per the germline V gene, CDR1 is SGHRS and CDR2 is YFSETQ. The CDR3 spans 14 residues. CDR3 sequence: CASLQGSQNGELFF. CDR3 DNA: TGCGCCAGTCTACAGGGGTCCCAAAACGGGGAGCTGTTTTTT.

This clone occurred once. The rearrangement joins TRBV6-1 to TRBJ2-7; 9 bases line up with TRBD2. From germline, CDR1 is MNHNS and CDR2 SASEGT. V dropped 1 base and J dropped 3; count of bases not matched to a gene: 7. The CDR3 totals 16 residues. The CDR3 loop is CASSEGLRGRDYEQYF. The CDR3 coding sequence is TGTGCCAGCAGTGAAGGGTTGCGCGGGAGGGACTACGAGCAGTACTTC.

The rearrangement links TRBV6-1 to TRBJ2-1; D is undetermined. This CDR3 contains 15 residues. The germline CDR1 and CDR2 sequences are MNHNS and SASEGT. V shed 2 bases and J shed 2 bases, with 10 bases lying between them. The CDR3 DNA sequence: TGTGCCAGCAGTGAACAGAGGCTAGCCTACAATGAGCAGTTCTTC. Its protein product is CASSEQRLAYNEQFF.

DNA for the CDR3: TGCAGCGTGACTAGCGGGAGAAGGTACAATGAGCAGTTCTTC. As protein: CSVTSGRRYNEQFF. V and J are TRBV29-1 and TRBJ2-1, with 12 bases lining up with TRBD2. Germline trimming cut 6 bases from V and 4 bases from J; bases unmatched to any gene: 4. Germline lookup yields CDR1 SQVTM and CDR2 ANQGSEA. The CDR3 is 14 residues long.

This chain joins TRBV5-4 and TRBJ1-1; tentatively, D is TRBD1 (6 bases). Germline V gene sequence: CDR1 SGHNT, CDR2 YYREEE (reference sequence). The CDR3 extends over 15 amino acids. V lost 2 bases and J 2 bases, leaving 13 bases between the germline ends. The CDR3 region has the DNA TGTGCCAGCAGCTTCGCCCAACAGGGTAACACTGAAGCTTTCTTT. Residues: CASSFAQQGNTEAFF.

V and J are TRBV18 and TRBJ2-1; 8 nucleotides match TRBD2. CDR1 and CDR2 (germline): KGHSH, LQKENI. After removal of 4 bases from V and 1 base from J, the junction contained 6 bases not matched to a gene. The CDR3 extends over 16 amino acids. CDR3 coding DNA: TGTGCCAGCTCACTTGGTTTAGCGGGATCCTACAATGAGCAGTTCTTC. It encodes CASSLGLAGSYNEQFF.

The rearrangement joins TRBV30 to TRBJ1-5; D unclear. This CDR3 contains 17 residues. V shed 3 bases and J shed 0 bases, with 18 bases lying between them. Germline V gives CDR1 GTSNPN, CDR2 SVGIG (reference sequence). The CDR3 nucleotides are TGTGCCTGGAGCCCCTATAAATCCGCGGTTAGCAATCAGCCCCAGCATTTT. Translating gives CAWSPYKSAVSNQPQHF.

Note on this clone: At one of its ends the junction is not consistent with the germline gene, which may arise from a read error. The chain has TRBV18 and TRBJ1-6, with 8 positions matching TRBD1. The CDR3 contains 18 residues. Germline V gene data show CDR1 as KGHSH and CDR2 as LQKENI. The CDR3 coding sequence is TGTGCCAGCTCTCCACGGATACCAGAGGACAGGGATAATTCACCCCTCCACTTT. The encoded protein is CASSPRIPEDRDNSPLHF. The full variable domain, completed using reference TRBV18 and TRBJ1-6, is NAGVMQNPRHLVRRRGQEARLRCSPMKGHSHVYWYRQLPEEGLKFMVYLQKENIIDESGMPKERFSAEFPKEGPSILRIQQVVRGDSAAYFCASSPRIPEDRDNSPLHFGNGTRLTVT.

CDR3 sequence: CASSLAAGANGELFF. As DNA, the CDR3 is TGCGCCAGCAGCTTGGCGGCGGGAGCGAACGGGGAGCTGTTTTTT. The V call is TRBV5-1, the J call TRBJ2-2; 7 bases agree with TRBD2. Losses at the gene ends were 0 bases for V and 7 bases for J; bases not matched to a gene: 6. Germline-derived CDR1 and CDR2 are SGHRS and YFSETQ. This CDR3 comprises 15 residues.

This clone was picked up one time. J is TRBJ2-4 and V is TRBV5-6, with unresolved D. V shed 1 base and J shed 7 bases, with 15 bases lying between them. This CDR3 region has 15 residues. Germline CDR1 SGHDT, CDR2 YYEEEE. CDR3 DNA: TGTGCCAGCAGCTTGAGAGGAAATAGCCACAACATTCAGTACTTC. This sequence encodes CASSLRGNSHNIQYF.

CDR3 nucleotides: TGCGCCAGCAGCTTCATAGCGAACCTACAAGAGACCCAGTACTTC. Its translation: CASSFIANLQETQYF. The chain uses TRBV5-1 and TRBJ2-5; D perhaps matches TRBD2 (5 bases). CDR3 size: 15 residues. V was clipped by 2 bases and J by 2 bases, with 13 bases between them. In germline, CDR1 is SGHRS, CDR2 YFSETQ.

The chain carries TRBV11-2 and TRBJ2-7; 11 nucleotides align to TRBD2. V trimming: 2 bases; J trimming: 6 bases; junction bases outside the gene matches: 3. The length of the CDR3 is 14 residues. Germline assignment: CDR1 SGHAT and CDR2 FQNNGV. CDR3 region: CASSLPSGRSEQYF. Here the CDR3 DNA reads TGTGCCAGCAGCTTACCTAGCGGGAGGAGCGAGCAGTACTTC.

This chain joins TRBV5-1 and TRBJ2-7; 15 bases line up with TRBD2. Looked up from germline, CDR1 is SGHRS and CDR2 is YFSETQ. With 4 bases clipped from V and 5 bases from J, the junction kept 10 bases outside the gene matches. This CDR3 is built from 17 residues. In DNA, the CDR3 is TGCGCCAGCAGCACCCGGACTAGCGGGGGGGGCGGCGACGAGCAGTACTTC. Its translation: CASSTRTSGGGGDEQYF.

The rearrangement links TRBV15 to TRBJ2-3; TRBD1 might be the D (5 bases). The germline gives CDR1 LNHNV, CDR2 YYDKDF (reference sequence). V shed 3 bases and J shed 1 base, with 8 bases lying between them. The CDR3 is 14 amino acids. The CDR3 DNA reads TGTGCCACCAGCAGGACAGTCCGCACAGATACGCAGTATTTT. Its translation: CATSRTVRTDTQYF. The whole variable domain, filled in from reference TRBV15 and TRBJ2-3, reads DAMVIQNPRYQVTQFGKPVTLSCSQTLNHNVMYWYQQKSSQAPKLLFHYYDKDFNNEADTPDNFQSRRPNTSFCFLDIRSPGLGDTAMYLCATSRTVRTDTQYFGPGTRLTVL.

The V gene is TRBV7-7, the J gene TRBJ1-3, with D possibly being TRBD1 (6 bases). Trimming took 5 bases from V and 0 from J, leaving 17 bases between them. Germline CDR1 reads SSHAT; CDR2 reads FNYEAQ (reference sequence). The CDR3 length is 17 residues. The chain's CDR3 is CASSPQTGPSSGNTIYF. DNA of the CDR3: TGTGCCAGCAGCCCGCAGACAGGCCCGAGCTCTGGAAACACCATATATTTT.

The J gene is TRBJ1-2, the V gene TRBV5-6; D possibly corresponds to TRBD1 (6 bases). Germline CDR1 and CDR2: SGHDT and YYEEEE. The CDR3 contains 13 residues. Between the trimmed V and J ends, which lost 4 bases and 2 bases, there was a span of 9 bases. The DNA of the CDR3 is TGTGCCAGCAGCGAGGGGGTGAACTATGGCTACACCTTC. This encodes CASSEGVNYGYTF.

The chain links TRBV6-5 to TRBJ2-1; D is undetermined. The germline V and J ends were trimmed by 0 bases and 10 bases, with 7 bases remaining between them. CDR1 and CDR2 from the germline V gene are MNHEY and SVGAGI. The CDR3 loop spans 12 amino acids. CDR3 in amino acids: CASSYSPGEQFF. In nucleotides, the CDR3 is TGTGCCAGCAGTTACTCGCCAGGAGAGCAGTTCTTC.